These 27 T cell receptor beta chains originate from one sample sequenced in a study of blood T cell repertoires in COVID-19. Sequenced by immunoSEQ multiplex PCR; TCRdb stores in-frame clones only, minus some. Among about 240,000 clones, approximately 78% were seen once, and the ten largest hold under 15%. Specimen: peripheral blood. The receptors shown here come from an older woman with active or convalescent COVID-19.

This chain connects TRBV7-9 to TRBJ2-3; TRBD2 aligns across 8 bases. Germline V gene data show CDR1 as SEHNR and CDR2 as FQNEAQ (reference sequence). The CDR3 spans 14 residues. V trimming: 5 bases; J trimming: 7 bases; junction bases outside the gene matches: 8. The CDR3: CASSRGLEVHTQYF. The CDR3 coding sequence is TGTGCCAGCAGCCGGGGACTAGAGGTGCATACGCAGTATTTT.

The rearrangement links TRBV6-2 or TRBV6-3 to TRBJ2-7; the D gene is possibly TRBD2 (5 bases). The CDR3 totals 19 residues. V gave up 3 bases and J gave up 5 bases, with 29 bases separating them. The germline CDR1 and CDR2 sequences are MNHEY and SVGEGT. This CDR3 is CASSYWRKVPTPIFDEQYF. CDR3 DNA: TGTGCCAGCAGTTATTGGAGGAAGGTCCCAACCCCTATCTTCGACGAGCAGTACTTC.

This chain links TRBV10-1 with TRBJ1-2; D is possibly TRBD1 (5 bases). The CDR3 contains 18 residues. Germline V gives CDR1 WNHNN, CDR2 SYGVQD (reference sequence). V was cut by 0 bases and J by 6 bases, with 23 bases left in between. The CDR3 DNA reads TGCGCCAGCAGTGAGTCGAAGGGGCAGGACCCTCGTTTCAATGGCTACACCTTC. Residues: CASSESKGQDPRFNGYTF.

CDR3 DNA: TGTGCCAGCTCACCATCGGGAGGGACCGGAAACACCATATATTTT. Translation: CASSPSGGTGNTIYF. The chain carries TRBV18 and TRBJ1-3; possible D gene TRBD1, 5 bases. The germline V gene has CDR1 KGHSH and CDR2 LQKENI. V gave up 2 bases and J gave up 4 bases, with 12 bases separating them. This CDR3 spans 15 amino acids.

The J gene is TRBJ1-1, the V gene TRBV7-9, with TRBD1 matching over 7 bases. J gave up 6 bases and V 2 bases, and 3 bases lay outside the gene matches. Germline loops: CDR1 SEHNR, CDR2 FQNEAQ (reference sequence). The CDR3 spans 13 residues. CDR3 in amino acids: CASSLPGTAEAFF. Written as DNA, the CDR3 is TGTGCCAGCAGCTTACCGGGGACAGCTGAAGCTTTCTTT.

The chain joins TRBV5-1 to TRBJ2-7; D perhaps matches TRBD2 (5 bases). Trimming removed 2 bases at V and 3 bases at J, with 6 bases between. The germline V gene has CDR1 SGHRS and CDR2 YFSETQ. The CDR3 is 12 residues long. In DNA, the CDR3 is TGCGCCAGCAGCTTCACTAGCTACGAGCAGTACTTC. Protein product: CASSFTSYEQYF.

The rearrangement links TRBV6-5 to TRBJ1-3, with 7 bases that match TRBD1. The CDR3 loop spans 15 amino acids. CDR1 MNHEY and CDR2 SVGAGI come from the germline V gene. Trimming cost V 6 bases and J 2 bases; bases outside gene matches: 7. CDR3: CASRPGQPTGNTIYF. The CDR3 DNA reads TGTGCCAGCAGACCGGGACAGCCTACTGGAAACACCATATATTTT.

This clone showed up just a few times. V usage is TRBV2 and J usage is TRBJ1-6; 9 bases fit TRBD1. The CDR3 spans 15 residues. CDR1 SNHLY and CDR2 FYNNEI come from the germline V gene. J gave up 13 bases and V 4 bases, and 11 bases lay outside the gene matches. CDR3 sequence: CASSGGDRGERPLHF. The CDR3 coding sequence is TGTGCCAGCAGTGGGGGAGACAGGGGGGAAAGGCCCCTCCACTTT.

V usage is TRBV5-5 and J usage is TRBJ2-1; 7 bases match TRBD2. Germline V gene sequence: CDR1 SGHKS, CDR2 YYEKEE (reference sequence). The CDR3 has 17 amino acids. Trimming cost V 1 base and J 5 bases; bases outside gene matches: 12. The CDR3 region has the DNA TGTGCCAGCAGCTTGACCCCCATAGCGGGCCTAGACAATGAGCAGTTCTTC. This sequence encodes CASSLTPIAGLDNEQFF.

V gene TRBV20-1 combines with J gene TRBJ1-5; 7 bases agree with TRBD1. The V and J ends lost 3 bases and 7 bases, in that order; junction bases with no gene match: 9. CDR1 DFQATT and CDR2 SNEGSKA come from the germline V gene (reference sequence). CDR3 size: 14 residues. CDR3 region: CSASENRGIQPQHF. In DNA, the CDR3 is TGCAGTGCTAGTGAAAACAGGGGAATACAGCCCCAGCATTTT.

This clone was detected many times. The J gene is TRBJ1-4, the V gene TRBV20-1; D might be TRBD1 (6 bases). This CDR3 contains 11 residues. Trimming pared 5 bases from V and 8 bases from J, leaving 9 bases between. CDR1 and CDR2 (germline): DFQATT, SNEGSKA (reference sequence). CDR3 in amino acids: CSAGDREKLFF. The CDR3, as DNA: TGCAGTGCTGGCGACAGGGAAAAACTGTTTTTT.

This clone was observed once. The chain is built from TRBV3-1 (or the pseudogene TRBV3-2) and TRBJ1-2, with 10 bases lining up with TRBD1. Trimming at V came to 4 bases and at J to 2 bases, leaving 4 bases not matched to a gene. This CDR3 comprises 15 residues. The germline V gene has CDR1 LGHDT and CDR2 YNNKEL (reference sequence). CDR3 loop: CASSLGGQGNYGYTF. CDR3 DNA: TGTGCCAGCAGCCTAGGGGGACAGGGGAACTATGGCTACACCTTC.

This clone occurred many times. V usage is TRBV6-2 or TRBV6-3 and J usage is TRBJ1-1; 9 nucleotides match TRBD1. V gave up 2 bases and J gave up 4 bases; unmatched junction bases: 5. This CDR3 is 15 amino acids long. Germline lookup yields CDR1 MNHEY and CDR2 SVGEGT. The CDR3 region is CASSYGGTGITEAFF. The CDR3 DNA follows: TGTGCCAGCAGTTACGGAGGGACAGGGATCACTGAAGCTTTCTTT.

This clone was picked up a small number of times. This rearrangement joins TRBV19 to TRBJ1-5; TRBD1 is a possible D gene (5 bases). This CDR3 has 13 amino acids. Germline V gene lookup returns CDR1 LNHDA and CDR2 SQIVND (reference sequence). Trimming shortened V by 6 bases and J by 6 bases, and 12 bases separated the two germline ends. The CDR3 bases are TGTGCCAGTAGGAACAGGTACTTTCAGCCCCAGCATTTT. As protein: CASRNRYFQPQHF.

This chain connects TRBV5-1 to TRBJ2-3; TRBD2 aligns across 11 bases. V lost 2 bases and J lost 7; bases outside the gene matches: 6. The CDR3 totals 15 residues. Germline V gene lookup returns CDR1 SGHRS and CDR2 YFSETQ. In DNA, the CDR3 is TGCGCCAGCAGCTTACTAGCGGGGGACCGGAATACGCAGTATTTT. Translation: CASSLLAGDRNTQYF.

The chain has TRBV4-1 and TRBJ2-2, with TRBD1 matching 9 bases. CDR1 and CDR2 (germline): MGHRA, YSYEKL. Trimming cost V 4 bases and J 6 bases; bases outside gene matches: 9. The CDR3 is made up of 16 amino acids. The DNA of the CDR3 is TGCGCCAGCAGCCCTCGGACAGGGGTCTATCCCGGGGAGCTGTTTTTT. Residues: CASSPRTGVYPGELFF.

This clone was counted once. This sequence joins TRBV4-1 and TRBJ2-7, with 11 bases identical to TRBD1. Germline V gene data show CDR1 as MGHRA and CDR2 as YSYEKL. The trim removed 4 bases at V and 5 bases at J, leaving 10 bases unmatched. CDR3 length: 16 residues. As DNA, the CDR3 is TGCGCCAGCAGCCCCCTAGGACAGGGGGCGCTTCACGAGCAGTACTTC. Its protein is CASSPLGQGALHEQYF.

V and J are TRBV20-1 and TRBJ2-1, with D maybe TRBD2 (6 bases). The CDR3 is 11 amino acids. Germline V gives CDR1 DFQATT, CDR2 SNEGSKA (reference sequence). The V end lost 6 bases, the J end lost 7 bases, and 10 bases lay between the germline ends. DNA of the CDR3: TGCAGTGCCGGAAGCGGGAATGAGCAGTTCTTC. Translation gives CSAGSGNEQFF.

This clone was seen a handful of times. The genes are TRBV6-2 or TRBV6-3 and TRBJ2-6; D unresolved. The CDR3 is made up of 15 amino acids. Per germline, CDR1 MNHEY and CDR2 SVGEGT. The V end was cut by 6 bases, the J end by 0 bases, with 9 bases between. CDR3 coding DNA: TGTGCCAGCAGCAAGAGTCACTCTGGGGCCAACGTCCTGACTTTC. It encodes CASSKSHSGANVLTF.

V usage is TRBV30 and J usage is TRBJ1-1; D gene ambiguous. The V gene lost 2 bases and the J gene lost 5 bases, with 12 bases spanning the gap. The CDR3 has 13 amino acids. CDR1 is GTSNPN, CDR2 SVGIG, per germline (reference sequence). The CDR3 spells CAWSRGTHTEAFF. The CDR3 DNA sequence: TGTGCCTGGAGTAGAGGCACCCATACTGAAGCTTTCTTT. Complete variable domain (other parts from reference TRBV30 and TRBJ1-1): SQTIHQWPATLVQPVGSPLSLECTVEGTSNPNLYWYRQAAGRGLQLLFYSVGIGQISSEVPQNLSASRPQDRQFILSSKKLLLSDSGFYLCAWSRGTHTEAFFGQGTRLTVV.

V usage is TRBV2 and J usage is TRBJ1-2; D possibly corresponds to TRBD1 (6 bases). Per germline, CDR1 SNHLY and CDR2 FYNNEI. V gave up 2 bases and J gave up 7 bases, with 11 bases separating them. The length of the CDR3 is 13 residues. The CDR3 coding sequence is TGTGCCAGCAGTGAAACAGGGAGTCTTGGCTACACCTTC. Its protein is CASSETGSLGYTF.

The chain recombines TRBV18 with TRBJ2-1, with D uncertain. In germline, CDR1 is KGHSH, CDR2 LQKENI. V dropped 5 bases and J dropped 0 bases, with 14 bases sitting between them. CDR3 length: 16 amino acids. The CDR3, as DNA: TGTGCCAGCTCAAACGCCAGGTCGAGCTCCTACAATGAGCAGTTCTTC. Its protein product is CASSNARSSSYNEQFF. Combining the CDR3 with reference TRBV18 and TRBJ2-1 gives the whole variable domain NAGVMQNPRHLVRRRGQEARLRCSPMKGHSHVYWYRQLPEEGLKFMVYLQKENIIDESGMPKERFSAEFPKEGPSILRIQQVVRGDSAAYFCASSNARSSSYNEQFFGPGTRLTVL.

As DNA, the CDR3 is TGTGCCAGTAGTATAGGGGGGTCAGCGCGGGGTGGCTACACCTTC. Translated, it gives CASSIGGSARGGYTF. This chain links TRBV19 with TRBJ1-2; weak D call: TRBD1 (5 bases). This CDR3 has 15 amino acids. V lost 1 base to trimming and J lost 7 bases, with 16 bases between them. The V gene's germline CDR1 is LNHDA and CDR2 SQIVND (reference sequence).

The V gene is TRBV4-3, the J gene TRBJ1-4; 7 bases match TRBD1. The CDR3 contains 15 residues. Looked up from germline, CDR1 is LGHNA and CDR2 is YSLEER. V shed 0 bases, J shed 8 bases, and the junction held 6 bases outside the gene matches. Written as DNA, the CDR3 is TGCGCCAGCAGCCAAGAGTTTACAGGGGAGGAAAAACTGTTTTTT. Encoded protein: CASSQEFTGEEKLFF.

V is TRBV5-6 and J is TRBJ1-2; TRBD1 matches at 9 bases. Unmatched junction bases numbered 9, after V lost 3 bases and J lost 3 bases. The germline gives CDR1 SGHDT, CDR2 YYEEEE. The CDR3 has 16 residues. CDR3 coding DNA: TGTGCCAGCAGCTCACAGATCGGACAGGGGTACTATGGCTACACCTTC. Translating gives CASSSQIGQGYYGYTF.

V is TRBV19 and J is TRBJ2-3; D unresolved. V lost 7 bases, J lost 3 bases, and 11 bases lay in between. The V gene's germline CDR1 is LNHDA and CDR2 SQIVND (reference sequence). The CDR3 runs to 13 residues. The CDR3 sequence is CASTRHSTDTQYF. CDR3 coding DNA: TGTGCCAGTACCCGCCATAGTACAGATACGCAGTATTTT.

The chain couples TRBV13 to TRBJ2-7; 9 positions match TRBD2. The ends lost 5 bases at V and 6 bases at J; junction bases unmatched: 17. There are 17 residues in the CDR3. Germline V CDR1 and CDR2: PRHDT, FYEKMQ (reference sequence). CDR3 nucleotide sequence: TGTGCCAGCAGCCCGAACTCGCGGGGGGGCCTCCGGTCCGAGCAGTACTTC. Its translation: CASSPNSRGGLRSEQYF.